The 25 T cell receptor beta chains in this list originate from one sample, sequenced in a study of beta chain features in type 1 diabetes. All of the isolated RNA was reverse transcribed, so expressed TCRB transcripts were sequenced. The repertoire was sequenced with immunoSEQ multiplex PCR; TCRdb's copy has only in-frame clones and lacks some. The table includes 450,000 to 550,000 clones, roughly 30% detected once. Sequenced material: naive CD4+ T cells from blood. These receptor sequences come from a young man in good health.

The rearrangement joins TRBV6-6 to TRBJ2-5; D not certain. The J call may not be correct, given that the DNA end is closer to TRBJ2-7. The germline gives CDR1 MNHNY, CDR2 SVGAGI (reference sequence). The CDR3 contains 11 residues. CDR3 nucleotide sequence: TGTGCCAGCAGAACTCACTACGAGCAGTACTTC. As protein: CASRTHYEQYF.

This clone turned up a few times. The chain couples TRBV5-4 to TRBJ2-5, with 16 nucleotides matching TRBD2. The V segment lost 4 bases and the J segment 5 bases; nucleotides outside the gene matches: 11. The germline gives CDR1 SGHNT, CDR2 YYREEE (reference sequence). This CDR3 region has 18 residues. CDR3 residues: CASSAPGTSGRAGETQYF. The CDR3 bases are TGTGCCAGCAGCGCGCCCGGGACTAGCGGGAGGGCCGGTGAGACCCAGTACTTC. Full variable domain (rest looked up from reference TRBV5-4 and TRBJ2-5): ETGVTQSPTHLIKTRGQQVTLRCSSQSGHNTVSWYQQALGQGPQFIFQYYREEENGRGNFPPRFSGLQFPNYSSELNVNALELDDSALYLCASSAPGTSGRAGETQYFGPGTRLLVL.

The gene calls are TRBV30 and TRBJ2-1, with a possible D match to TRBD2 (6 bases). In germline, CDR1 is GTSNPN, CDR2 SVGIG (reference sequence). Trimming took off 8 bases at V and 9 bases at J, with 26 bases between the two ends. The CDR3 extends over 15 amino acids. The chain's CDR3 is CARKLANVFQGEQFF. The CDR3 DNA reads TGTGCCCGCAAACTAGCAAATGTGTTCCAGGGTGAGCAGTTCTTC.

This clone was seen a few times. V gene TRBV4-3 combines with J gene TRBJ1-4; D gene unclear. V shed 0 bases and J shed 6 bases, with 5 bases lying between them. Germline CDR1 LGHNA, CDR2 YSLEER. The CDR3 sequence is 13 residues long. The CDR3 DNA sequence: TGCGCCAGCAGCCAAGATAGAGATGAAAAACTGTTTTTT. Residues: CASSQDRDEKLFF.

The chain is built from TRBV11-2 and TRBJ2-1; 7 bases are shared with TRBD1. Germline trimming cut 5 bases from V and 8 bases from J; bases unmatched to any gene: 3. Germline V lookup: CDR1 SGHAT, CDR2 FQNNGV. CDR3 size: 12 residues. CDR3 residues: CASSPGGDEQFF. The CDR3 DNA is TGTGCCAGCAGCCCAGGGGGAGATGAGCAGTTCTTC.

In its sample, this clone was seen a few times. The J gene is TRBJ2-1, the V gene TRBV4-1; TRBD2 matches 7 bases. There are 16 residues in the CDR3. The J segment lost 4 bases and the V segment lost 3 bases, leaving 9 bases of the junction unmatched. Looked up from germline, CDR1 is MGHRA and CDR2 is YSYEKL. The CDR3 loop reads CASSQAPSGTYNEQFF. The CDR3 bases are TGCGCCAGCAGCCAGGCCCCCAGCGGGACTTACAATGAGCAGTTCTTC.

The V and J genes are TRBV15 and TRBJ1-2; D remains ambiguous. Germline values: CDR1 LNHNV, CDR2 YYDKDF (reference sequence). The CDR3 sequence is 13 residues long. V was shortened by 0 bases and J by 8 bases, with 10 bases between the two germline ends. As DNA, the CDR3 is TGTGCCACCAGCAGAGAACATTATTACGGCTACACCTTC. It is translated as CATSREHYYGYTF.

This clone occurred a few times. The chain links TRBV27 to TRBJ2-4; D is ambiguous. CDR3 length: 13 amino acids. The germline gives CDR1 MNHEY, CDR2 SMNVEV (reference sequence). V was shortened by 6 bases and J by 3 bases, with 9 bases between the two germline ends. The CDR3 sequence: CASRESGKNIQYF. As DNA, the CDR3 is TGTGCCAGCAGGGAGTCCGGCAAAAACATTCAGTACTTC.

In DNA form, the CDR3 reads TGTGCCAGCAGCTTAATCTGGGAGGCTAGGAGGGGCACAGATACGCAGTATTTT. Protein sequence: CASSLIWEARRGTDTQYF. This sequence joins TRBV7-3 and TRBJ2-3; TRBD2 might be the D (6 bases). Germline V gene lookup returns CDR1 SGHTA and CDR2 FQGTGA. V was shortened by 1 base and J by 1 base, with 18 bases between the two germline ends. The CDR3 contains 18 residues. Using reference TRBV7-3 and TRBJ2-3 for the parts outside the CDR3, the full variable domain is GAGVSQTPSNKVTEKGKYVELRCDPISGHTALYWYRQSLGQGPEFLIYFQGTGAADDSGLPNDRFFAVRPEGSVSTLKIQRTERGDSAVYLCASSLIWEARRGTDTQYFGPGTRLTVL.

The chain is built from TRBV30 and TRBJ2-1; D call uncertain. V dropped 5 bases and J dropped 0 bases, with 8 bases sitting between them. This CDR3 has 13 amino acids. Germline V lookup: CDR1 GTSNPN, CDR2 SVGIG (reference sequence). CDR3 amino acids: CAWEGPSYNEQFF. As DNA, the CDR3 is TGTGCCTGGGAAGGCCCCTCCTACAATGAGCAGTTCTTC.

V and J are TRBV11-2 and TRBJ1-1; tentative D call: TRBD1 (5 bases). The germline V gene has CDR1 SGHAT and CDR2 FQNNGV. Deletions cut 1 base from V and 3 bases from J, with 21 bases between. The CDR3 spans 18 residues. The chain's CDR3 is CASSLAAAEGPRDTEAFF. CDR3 bases: TGTGCCAGCAGCTTAGCGGCGGCAGAGGGGCCGCGGGACACTGAAGCTTTCTTT.

V is TRBV6-5 and J is TRBJ2-1; 7 bases agree with TRBD2. Trimming took 0 bases from V and 8 from J; bases not matched to a gene: 7. The CDR3 spans 15 residues. Germline V gene sequence: CDR1 MNHEY, CDR2 SVGAGI. The CDR3, as DNA: TGTGCCAGCAGTTACTCGCGACTAGCTGGCTATGAGCAGTTCTTC. Protein: CASSYSRLAGYEQFF.

This CDR3 reads CAWSRRERNNEQFF. In DNA form, the CDR3 reads TGTGCCTGGAGTAGGCGGGAGAGGAACAATGAGCAGTTCTTC. The rearrangement uses TRBV30 and TRBJ2-1, with TRBD2 identical over 7 bases. The CDR3 covers 14 residues. J was trimmed by 5 bases and V by 2 bases; bases with no gene match: 6. The germline V gene encodes CDR1 GTSNPN and CDR2 SVGIG (reference sequence). The full variable domain, its missing parts supplied by reference TRBV30 and TRBJ2-1, is SQTIHQWPATLVQPVGSPLSLECTVEGTSNPNLYWYRQAAGRGLQLLFYSVGIGQISSEVPQNLSASRPQDRQFILSSKKLLLSDSGFYLCAWSRRERNNEQFFGPGTRLTVL.

Regarding this clone: The same CDR3 also results from other DNA sequences found in this sample. The chain combines TRBV29-1 with TRBJ1-2; D remains unclear. CDR3 size: 10 residues. The V end lost 7 bases, the J end lost 8 bases, and 11 bases lay between the germline ends. Germline V gene data show CDR1 as SQVTM and CDR2 as ANQGSEA. For the CDR3, the DNA is TGCAGCGCTGGCGGGGAGGGCTACACCTTC. It specifies CSAGGEGYTF.

This clone was recorded a few times. The chain uses TRBV27 and TRBJ2-3, with TRBD2 identical over 7 bases. The junction had 9 bases not matched to a gene; V was cut back by 6 bases and J by 3 bases. The CDR3 contains 15 residues. CDR1 is MNHEY, CDR2 SMNVEV, per germline (reference sequence). The CDR3 DNA sequence: TGTGCCAGCAGGCAACTTGGGCGGGGGACAGATACGCAGTATTTT. It encodes CASRQLGRGTDTQYF.

The genes are TRBV5-6 and TRBJ2-7; possible D gene TRBD1, 8 bases. Germline CDR1 and CDR2: SGHDT and YYEEEE. This CDR3 is built from 15 residues. Trimming stripped 4 bases from V and 3 bases from J, with 17 bases between. For the CDR3, the DNA is TGTGCCAGCAGCCCCAGGACAGGGAGGGGCTACGAGCAGTACTTC. Protein product: CASSPRTGRGYEQYF.

The rearrangement joins TRBV29-1 to TRBJ2-3, with 12 bases identical to TRBD1. J gave up 5 bases and V 6 bases, and 9 bases lay outside the gene matches. This CDR3 contains 15 residues. Germline V gene lookup returns CDR1 SQVTM and CDR2 ANQGSEA. The CDR3 spells CSVGDRGLYVDTQYF. The CDR3, as DNA: TGCAGCGTAGGGGACAGGGGGCTCTACGTAGATACGCAGTATTTT.

This clone came up a few times. This rearrangement joins TRBV29-1 to TRBJ2-7, with 7 nucleotides matching TRBD1. The trim removed 7 bases at V and 0 bases at J, leaving 3 bases unmatched. This CDR3 has 12 residues. Per germline, CDR1 SQVTM and CDR2 ANQGSEA. As DNA, the CDR3 is TGCAGCGCCAGGGACAGCTCCTACGAGCAGTACTTC. It encodes CSARDSSYEQYF.

Only a few counts were recorded for this clone. The chain joins TRBV11-1 to TRBJ1-1; D gene uncertain. CDR1 and CDR2 from the germline V gene are SGHAT and FQDESV (reference sequence). This CDR3 comprises 14 residues. V was trimmed by 5 bases and J by 1 base, leaving 11 bases between them. In DNA, the CDR3 is TGTGCCAGCAGCCATTCCCGGGGGAACACTGAAGCTTTCTTT. Protein product: CASSHSRGNTEAFF.

The chain links TRBV10-1 to TRBJ2-5; unclear D gene. V shed 3 bases and J shed 2 bases, with 7 bases lying between them. The CDR3 has 13 amino acids. The germline CDR1 and CDR2 sequences are WNHNN and SYGVQD (reference sequence). CDR3 sequence: CASSELAQETQYF. Written as DNA, the CDR3 is TGCGCCAGCAGTGAATTGGCACAAGAGACCCAGTACTTC.

This clone was seen a handful of times. The chain is built from TRBV19 and TRBJ2-5, with D perhaps matching TRBD2 (6 bases). There are 15 residues in the CDR3. V lost 1 base and J 2 bases, leaving 11 bases between the germline ends. Per germline, CDR1 LNHDA and CDR2 SQIVND (reference sequence). In DNA form, the CDR3 reads TGTGCCAGTAGTATAGCACTAGCCTATCAAGAGACCCAGTACTTC. It translates to CASSIALAYQETQYF.

This clone was observed a few times. J is TRBJ2-7 and V is TRBV6-1; 9 bases map to TRBD1. The germline CDR1 and CDR2 sequences are MNHNS and SASEGT. The junction had 3 bases not matched to a gene; V was cut back by 4 bases and J by 2 bases. The CDR3 runs 14 residues. CDR3 sequence: CASSVNRGPYEQYF. In DNA form, the CDR3 reads TGTGCCAGCAGTGTGAACAGGGGGCCCTACGAGCAGTACTTC.

The chain combines TRBV29-1 with TRBJ2-3; D is tentatively TRBD1 or TRBD2 (5 bases each). Trimming shortened V by 7 bases and J by 0 bases, and 17 bases separated the two germline ends. The CDR3 covers 15 residues. CDR1 is SQVTM, CDR2 ANQGSEA, per germline. CDR3 nucleotides: TGCAGCGCGGTTAGGGACGGAACTAGCACAGATACGCAGTATTTT. This codes for CSAVRDGTSTDTQYF.

This clone was detected a few times. The genes are TRBV7-6 and TRBJ1-4; D call uncertain. Germline-derived CDR1 and CDR2 are SGHVS and FNYEAQ. The germline V and J ends were trimmed by 4 bases and 0 bases, with 6 bases remaining between them. There are 14 residues in the CDR3. CDR3 nucleotides: TGTGCCAGCAGCTCCGGGGCAACTAATGAAAAACTGTTTTTT. It specifies CASSSGATNEKLFF.

The chain couples TRBV6-1 to TRBJ2-7; TRBD2 is a possible D gene (5 bases). The length of the CDR3 is 15 residues. Germline V gives CDR1 MNHNS, CDR2 SASEGT. V was cut by 3 bases and J by 7 bases, with 19 bases left in between. The CDR3 bases are TGTGCCAGCAGTGACCTTTTCGGCGGACCGGGGGAGCAGTACTTC. It specifies CASSDLFGGPGEQYF.